The rows below give T cell receptor beta chains drawn from one sample of a study of T cell changes during pregnancy in multiple sclerosis. Some clones are missing from TCRdb's copy, which holds only in-frame ones; the method was immunoSEQ multiplex PCR. Here the sample spans approximately 30,000 clones, approximately 90% being singletons. Sequencing used CD8+ T cells from peripheral blood mononuclear cells, obtained before pregnancy. The receptors originated from a female donor with multiple sclerosis, enrolled in a pregnancy study. The CDR3 runs from the conserved cysteine through the conserved F or W. Each record gives: clone size, D gene, J gene, V gene, CDR3 DNA, CDR3 protein. D genes are given only for firm matches. Some rows have no size entry. The others give once, few or many, or a class for an expanded clone.

clone_size: few
d_call: TRBD1
j_call: TRBJ2-7
v_call: TRBV6-1
cdr3_nt: TGTGCCAGCAACGTAGAGGGGACAGGGGGCTACGAGCAGTACTTC
cdr3_aa: CASNVEGTGGYEQYF

clone_size: .
d_call: .
j_call: TRBJ2-3
v_call: TRBV10-2
cdr3_nt: TGCGCCAGCGAAGTGGGCGTTAGCACAGATACGCAGTATTTT
cdr3_aa: CASEVGVSTDTQYF

clone_size: .
d_call: .
j_call: TRBJ1-5
v_call: TRBV6-1
cdr3_nt: TGTGCCAGCAGTGTTAAACAACAGAGATATGGTCAGCCCCAGCATTTT
cdr3_aa: CASSVKQQRYGQPQHF

clone_size: .
d_call: TRBD2
j_call: TRBJ2-1
v_call: TRBV5-6
cdr3_nt: TGTGCCAGCAGCTACGGGACTAGCGAGCAGTTCTTC
cdr3_aa: CASSYGTSEQFF

clone_size: .
d_call: .
j_call: TRBJ1-2
v_call: TRBV19
cdr3_nt: TGTGCCAGTAGTAGGGTTCGCGCGACAGGAGGTGGGAACTATGGCTACACCTTC
cdr3_aa: CASSRVRATGGGNYGYTF

clone_size: few
d_call: TRBD2
j_call: TRBJ2-7
v_call: TRBV7-9
cdr3_nt: TGTGCCAGCAGCTCCTGGGGGGCCGGACTAGCGGGATACGAGCAGTACTTC
cdr3_aa: CASSSWGAGLAGYEQYF

clone_size: .
d_call: TRBD1
j_call: TRBJ2-5
v_call: TRBV7-9
cdr3_nt: TGTGCCAGCAGCTTAGCACAGGGGGTAGAAAAGACCCAGTACTTC
cdr3_aa: CASSLAQGVEKTQYF

clone_size: .
d_call: .
j_call: TRBJ1-4
v_call: TRBV2
cdr3_nt: TGTGCCAGCAACGCACGCGATGGCCGGCGGGTGTTTTTT
cdr3_aa: CASNARDGRRVFF

clone_size: .
d_call: TRBD1
j_call: TRBJ2-7
v_call: TRBV5-1
cdr3_nt: TGCGCCAGCAGGCCGGGACAGCCCTACGAGCAGTACTTC
cdr3_aa: CASRPGQPYEQYF

clone_size: .
d_call: TRBD1
j_call: TRBJ2-7
v_call: TRBV5-6
cdr3_nt: TGTGCCAGCAGCCCCCGGGACAGGGGCCCCTACGAGCAGTACTTC
cdr3_aa: CASSPRDRGPYEQYF

clone_size: .
d_call: .
j_call: TRBJ2-1
v_call: TRBV29-1
cdr3_nt: TGCAGCGTTGATGGGAGAACACCGGACTACAATGAGCAGTTCTTC
cdr3_aa: CSVDGRTPDYNEQFF

clone_size: .
d_call: .
j_call: TRBJ2-1
v_call: TRBV27
cdr3_nt: TGTGCCAGCGGGCAATACAATGAGCAGTTCTTC
cdr3_aa: CASGQYNEQFF

clone_size: once
d_call: TRBD2
j_call: TRBJ2-7
v_call: TRBV14
cdr3_nt: TGTGCCAGCAGCCGGCGCGGGGGGCCCCTCTACGAGCAGTACTTC
cdr3_aa: CASSRRGGPLYEQYF

clone_size: .
d_call: TRBD2
j_call: TRBJ2-3
v_call: TRBV9
cdr3_nt: TGTGCCAGCAGCGTAGGGGGGGGTTACGACCTTAGCACAGATACGCAGTATTTT
cdr3_aa: CASSVGGGYDLSTDTQYF

clone_size: .
d_call: .
j_call: TRBJ2-1
v_call: TRBV21-1
cdr3_nt: TGTGCCAGCAGCAAAGGACAGCGGGAGGCCGACAATGAGCAGTTCTTC
cdr3_aa: CASSKGQREADNEQFF

clone_size: .
d_call: .
j_call: TRBJ1-1
v_call: TRBV19
cdr3_nt: TGTGCCAGTAGTACCCGGGACGTTCAGGGGATGAACACTGAAGCTTTCTTT
cdr3_aa: CASSTRDVQGMNTEAFF

clone_size: .
d_call: .
j_call: TRBJ2-1
v_call: TRBV29-1
cdr3_nt: TGCAGCGTTAGCCCCTACAATGAGCAGTTCTTC
cdr3_aa: CSVSPYNEQFF

clone_size: .
d_call: .
j_call: TRBJ1-1
v_call: TRBV7-3
cdr3_nt: TGTGCCAGCAGCTTAAAGCTGGGGGGCACTGAAGCTTTCTTT
cdr3_aa: CASSLKLGGTEAFF

clone_size: .
d_call: .
j_call: TRBJ2-7
v_call: TRBV9
cdr3_nt: TGTGCCAGCAGCGCCCTCCAGACGACAGGTTCCGAGCAGTACTTC
cdr3_aa: CASSALQTTGSEQYF

clone_size: .
d_call: TRBD2
j_call: TRBJ2-7
v_call: TRBV7-2
cdr3_nt: TGTGCCAGCAGCTTACGTGGGACTACGCCCTACGAGCAGTACTTC
cdr3_aa: CASSLRGTTPYEQYF

clone_size: few
d_call: .
j_call: TRBJ2-5
v_call: TRBV29-1
cdr3_nt: TGCAGCGTTGGACCCCGGGACAGCGGGGAGACCCAGTACTTC
cdr3_aa: CSVGPRDSGETQYF

clone_size: .
d_call: TRBD1
j_call: TRBJ1-6
v_call: TRBV5-1
cdr3_nt: TGCGCCAGCAGCTTAAAGCCGGGACAGGCTAATTCACCCCTCCACTTT
cdr3_aa: CASSLKPGQANSPLHF

clone_size: .
d_call: .
j_call: TRBJ2-3
v_call: TRBV6-1
cdr3_nt: TGTGCCAGCAGTGAAGTTGGCGCAGGGCTCACAGATACGCAGTATTTT
cdr3_aa: CASSEVGAGLTDTQYF

clone_size: once
d_call: TRBD2
j_call: TRBJ2-1
v_call: TRBV6-1
cdr3_nt: TGTGCCAGCAGCCTACATGGGGAGGGATACAATGAGCAGTTCTTC
cdr3_aa: CASSLHGEGYNEQFF

clone_size: .
d_call: TRBD1
j_call: TRBJ1-1
v_call: TRBV7-6
cdr3_nt: TGTGCCAGCAGCATGGACCGGGACAGGGTGAACACTGAAGCTTTCTTT
cdr3_aa: CASSMDRDRVNTEAFF

clone_size: .
d_call: .
j_call: TRBJ2-1
v_call: TRBV7-9
cdr3_nt: TGTGCCAGCAGCTGGGGAGTTGAGCAGTTCTTC
cdr3_aa: CASSWGVEQFF

clone_size: once
d_call: TRBD1
j_call: TRBJ2-7
v_call: TRBV27
cdr3_nt: TGTGCCAGCAATCAGGGGGACTCCTACGAGCAGTACTTC
cdr3_aa: CASNQGDSYEQYF

clone_size: .
d_call: .
j_call: TRBJ2-5
v_call: TRBV7-8
cdr3_nt: TGTGCCAGCAGCCTTGTGGCAGGTTACCAAGAGACCCAGTACTTC
cdr3_aa: CASSLVAGYQETQYF

clone_size: .
d_call: .
j_call: TRBJ1-1
v_call: TRBV11-2
cdr3_nt: TGTGCCAGCAGCGCCCGCGGGGCCACCTTT
cdr3_aa: CASSARGATF

clone_size: .
d_call: .
j_call: TRBJ1-6
v_call: TRBV7-6
cdr3_nt: TGTGCCAGCAGCCTCACAGGGATTCGTTCACCCCTCCACTTT
cdr3_aa: CASSLTGIRSPLHF

clone_size: .
d_call: .
j_call: TRBJ2-3
v_call: TRBV6-5
cdr3_nt: TGTGCCAGCAGACGGGATTCGCCCACAGATACGCAGTATTTT
cdr3_aa: CASRRDSPTDTQYF

clone_size: .
d_call: .
j_call: TRBJ2-1
v_call: TRBV5-1
cdr3_nt: TGCGCCAGCAGCTTTAGCTTTGAGCAGTTCTTC
cdr3_aa: CASSFSFEQFF

clone_size: .
d_call: .
j_call: TRBJ1-5
v_call: TRBV19
cdr3_nt: TGTGCCAGTAGTATAGATGGTGAGAGAGATAGCAATCAGCCCCAGCATTTT
cdr3_aa: CASSIDGERDSNQPQHF

clone_size: .
d_call: TRBD2
j_call: TRBJ2-1
v_call: TRBV7-8
cdr3_nt: TGTGCCAGCAGCCCTCAGGGACTAGCGGGATTGGATGAGCAGTTCTTC
cdr3_aa: CASSPQGLAGLDEQFF

clone_size: .
d_call: .
j_call: TRBJ2-5
v_call: TRBV27
cdr3_nt: TGTGCCAGCAGTTTTGGGGCCGGGGAGACCCAGTACTTC
cdr3_aa: CASSFGAGETQYF

clone_size: .
d_call: .
j_call: TRBJ1-5
v_call: TRBV9
cdr3_nt: TGTGCCAGCAGCGTGGACCCCTCCCAGGGCCAGCCCCAGCATTTT
cdr3_aa: CASSVDPSQGQPQHF

clone_size: .
d_call: TRBD2
j_call: TRBJ2-1
v_call: TRBV11-2
cdr3_nt: TGTGCCAGCAGCTTAGTACCGGGACTAGCGGGCTACAATGAGCAGTTCTTC
cdr3_aa: CASSLVPGLAGYNEQFF

clone_size: .
d_call: TRBD2
j_call: TRBJ2-5
v_call: TRBV13
cdr3_nt: TGTGCCAGCAGCACTCCGCTTTGGGGGGGAGAGACCCAGTACTTC
cdr3_aa: CASSTPLWGGETQYF

clone_size: .
d_call: .
j_call: TRBJ2-4
v_call: TRBV4-2
cdr3_nt: TGTGCCAGCAGCCAGCGCGGGGAAAACATTCAGTACTTC
cdr3_aa: CASSQRGENIQYF

clone_size: .
d_call: .
j_call: TRBJ1-1
v_call: TRBV6-6
cdr3_nt: TGTGCCAGCAGTTACGGGGGGGGCACTGAAGCTTTCTTT
cdr3_aa: CASSYGGGTEAFF

clone_size: few
d_call: .
j_call: TRBJ1-2
v_call: TRBV28
cdr3_nt: TGTGCCAGCAGTTTAGGAGGAAGCTACACCTTC
cdr3_aa: CASSLGGSYTF

clone_size: .
d_call: TRBD2
j_call: TRBJ2-7
v_call: TRBV9
cdr3_nt: TGTGCCAGCAGCGTCGCGGGGGCCTACGAGCAGTACTTC
cdr3_aa: CASSVAGAYEQYF

clone_size: .
d_call: TRBD1
j_call: TRBJ1-5
v_call: TRBV27
cdr3_nt: TGTGCCAGCAGTTACGGGACAGGGAATCAGCCCCAGCATTTT
cdr3_aa: CASSYGTGNQPQHF

clone_size: once
d_call: .
j_call: TRBJ1-3
v_call: TRBV6-4
cdr3_nt: TGTGCCAGCAGTGCCTCAGGGGATCCTGGAAACACCATATATTTT
cdr3_aa: CASSASGDPGNTIYF

clone_size: .
d_call: .
j_call: TRBJ1-2
v_call: TRBV5-1
cdr3_nt: TGCGCCAGCAGCTCACCCCAGGGCAGGGTCGACTATGGCTACACCTTC
cdr3_aa: CASSSPQGRVDYGYTF

clone_size: .
d_call: .
j_call: TRBJ1-2
v_call: TRBV5-6
cdr3_nt: TGTGCCAGCAGCGCAGAGGGCTCTGGGGGCTACACCTTC
cdr3_aa: CASSAEGSGGYTF

clone_size: .
d_call: .
j_call: TRBJ2-2
v_call: TRBV6-5
cdr3_nt: TGTGCCAGCAGTATTAACAGGGCAACCGGGGAGCTGTTTTTT
cdr3_aa: CASSINRATGELFF

clone_size: .
d_call: .
j_call: TRBJ2-1
v_call: TRBV7-8
cdr3_nt: TGTGCCAGCAGCCCCCGCGAGGGCTACAATGAGCAGTTCTTC
cdr3_aa: CASSPREGYNEQFF

clone_size: .
d_call: TRBD2
j_call: TRBJ2-3
v_call: TRBV29-1
cdr3_nt: TGCAGCGTCGAGAAGCGGGAGTGGCAGTATTTT
cdr3_aa: CSVEKREWQYF

clone_size: many
d_call: .
j_call: TRBJ2-7
v_call: TRBV9
cdr3_nt: TGTGCCAGCAGCGTAGTTCCCAGCTCCTACGAGCAGTACTTC
cdr3_aa: CASSVVPSSYEQYF

clone_size: .
d_call: .
j_call: TRBJ1-1
v_call: TRBV6-5
cdr3_nt: TGTGCCAGCAGCCTTGAGAGGTCGAACACTGAAGCTTTCTTT
cdr3_aa: CASSLERSNTEAFF

clone_size: .
d_call: .
j_call: TRBJ2-2
v_call: TRBV29-1
cdr3_nt: TGCAGCGTTGAAGGGCAGGGTCGGACCGGGGAGCTGTTTTTT
cdr3_aa: CSVEGQGRTGELFF

clone_size: .
d_call: TRBD1
j_call: TRBJ2-1
v_call: TRBV7-2
cdr3_nt: TGTGCCAGCAGCTTAGGGGACAGGGGTTACAATGAGCAGTTCTTC
cdr3_aa: CASSLGDRGYNEQFF